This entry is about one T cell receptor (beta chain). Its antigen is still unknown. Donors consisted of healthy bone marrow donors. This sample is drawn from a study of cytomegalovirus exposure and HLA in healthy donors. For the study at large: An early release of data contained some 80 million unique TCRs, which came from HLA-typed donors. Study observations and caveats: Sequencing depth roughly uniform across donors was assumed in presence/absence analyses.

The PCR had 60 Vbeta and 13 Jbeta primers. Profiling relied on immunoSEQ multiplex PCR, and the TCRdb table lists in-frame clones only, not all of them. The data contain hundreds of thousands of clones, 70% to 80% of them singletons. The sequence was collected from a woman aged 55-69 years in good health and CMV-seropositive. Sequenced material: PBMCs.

This chain's CDR3 is CASSLGTARSYEQYF. As DNA, the CDR3 is TGCGCCAGCAGCTTGGGGACAGCTAGATCCTACGAGCAGTACTTC. The chain has TRBV5-1 and TRBJ2-7, with D tentatively TRBD1 (6 bases). The CDR3 consists of 15 residues. Trimming cost V 0 bases and J 1 base, with 11 bases left between them. CDR1 is SGHRS and CDR2 is YFSETQ in the germline V gene. Full variable domain (outside the CDR3, taken from reference TRBV5-1 and TRBJ2-7): KAGVTQTPRYLIKTRGQQVTLSCSPISGHRSVSWYQQTPGQGLQFLFEYFSETQRNKGNFPGRFSGRQFSNSRSEMNVSTLELGDSALYLCASSLGTARSYEQYFGPGTRLTVT.